The clone carrying this TCR beta chain has only a few counts. The CDR3 sequence is 16 residues long. The germline V gene has CDR1 SGHVS and CDR2 FQNEAQ. V lost 2 bases and J 0 bases, leaving 14 bases between the germline ends. These data are taken from a study of Graves' ophthalmopathy and Graves' hyperthyroidism. TCR beta CDR3 amplification used RNA transcripts. The library came from an HTBI-primed first-round RT-PCR and a second-round multiplex PCR. Using its own MiXCR run on the multiplex PCR reads, TCRdb lists one record per CDR3 protein. Altogether over 650,000 distinct CDR3 sequences are present, roughly two fifths being singletons, with the ten largest covering over 2.5%.

The sequence derives from an adult man with Graves' ophthalmopathy. The chain is built from TRBV7-8 and TRBJ2-7, with D possibly being TRBD1 (6 bases). The sequenced material came from peripheral blood. The CDR3 region has the DNA TGTGCCAGCAGCTTATCCACGGGACAAATCTCCTACGAGCAGTACTTC. Its protein product is CASSLSTGQISYEQYF.